These 21 T cell receptor beta chains were all obtained from the same sample, sequenced in a study of T cell repertoires in cytomegalovirus infection. TCRdb recomputed calls from the reads with MiXCR, one row per CDR3 protein. The data show around 540,000 distinct CDR3 sequences, around a third seen once. No cognate antigen is known for these TCRs. The material was cultured PBMCs, obtained from culture after CMV antigen stimulation. The receptors come from a human donor in good health (CMV status not recorded). Some clones in this sample may be carry-over from other donors' samples.

Ten or more counts support this clonotype. The gene calls are TRBV7-8 and TRBJ1-2; unclear D gene. There are 13 residues in the CDR3. The V gene's germline CDR1 is SGHVS and CDR2 FQNEAQ. V was shortened by 3 bases and J by 1 base, with 6 bases between the two germline ends. The CDR3 region has the DNA TGTGCCAGCAGCTTCGGTAGTAACTATGGCTACACCTTC. Translation: CASSFGSNYGYTF.

This clonotype was detected only a few times. CDR3 coding DNA: TGCGCCAGCAGCTGGACCGGGACAGGCACAGATACGCAGTATTTT. This gives the protein CASSWTGTGTDTQYF. The rearrangement joins TRBV5-1 to TRBJ2-3; 7 bases agree with TRBD1. The ends lost 3 bases at V and 1 base at J; junction bases unmatched: 5. The CDR3 has 15 residues. Germline assignment: CDR1 SGHRS and CDR2 YFSETQ.

This clonotype has a handful of counts. The CDR3 loop is CASSLETPRETQYF. DNA of the CDR3: TGTGCCAGCAGCTTAGAAACACCTCGGGAGACCCAGTACTTC. V and J are TRBV7-3 and TRBJ2-5; no definite D call. The CDR3 is 14 residues long. Germline V gives CDR1 SGHTA, CDR2 FQGTGA. Trimming removed 2 bases from V and 5 bases from J, with 12 bases in between.

This clonotype has more than one count but fewer than ten. The chain is built from TRBV7-4 and TRBJ1-1; TRBD1 matches 9 bases. Germline V lookup: CDR1 SGHVT, CDR2 SQSDAQ. The junction had 14 bases not matched to a gene; V was cut back by 5 bases and J by 10 bases. This CDR3 comprises 15 residues. The CDR3 nucleotides are TGTGCCAGCAGCCCTCGGACAGGGGCTCAGACGAGAGCTTTCTTT. This codes for CASSPRTGAQTRAFF.

The CDR3 region is CASSGTLQGGHYGYTF. CDR3 coding DNA: TGTGCCAGTAGTGGCACCCTACAGGGAGGACACTATGGCTACACCTTC. V gene TRBV19 combines with J gene TRBJ1-2; maybe TRBD1 (6 bases). V was shortened by 5 bases and J by 3 bases, with 19 bases between the two germline ends. Germline CDR1 and CDR2: LNHDA and SQIVND (reference sequence). The CDR3 totals 16 residues.

The chain uses TRBV19 and TRBJ2-7; 10 bases are a match to TRBD2. Germline CDR1 is LNHDA and CDR2 is SQIVND (reference sequence). Losses at the gene ends were 5 bases for V and 2 bases for J; bases not matched to a gene: 6. The CDR3 runs to 15 residues. The CDR3 sequence: CASSEAGGPPYEQYV. The CDR3 bases are TGTGCCAGTAGTGAAGCGGGAGGGCCTCCCTACGAGCAGTACGTC.

This clonotype came up once. This chain links TRBV6-2 or TRBV6-3 with TRBJ2-5, with TRBD2 identical over 8 bases. From germline, CDR1 is MNHEY and CDR2 SVGEGT. This CDR3 is 15 amino acids long. Trimming removed 5 bases from V and 3 bases from J; junction bases left unmatched: 8. This CDR3 is CASSGSSGPEETQYF. The DNA of the CDR3 is TGTGCCAGCAGTGGGTCTAGCGGGCCCGAAGAGACCCAGTACTTC.

The chain carries TRBV7-8 and TRBJ2-7; 7 nucleotides align to TRBD1. The CDR3 runs 14 residues. V gave up 5 bases and J gave up 6 bases; unmatched junction bases: 10. The germline CDR1 and CDR2 sequences are SGHVS and FQNEAQ. CDR3 region: CASSARTGSSEQYV. As DNA, the CDR3 is TGTGCCAGCAGCGCCAGGACAGGTAGCAGCGAGCAGTACGTC.

This clonotype was seen only a few times. The rearrangement links TRBV7-2 to TRBJ2-1; D gene uncertain. V was cut by 5 bases and J by 9 bases, with 14 bases left in between. Germline V gene data show CDR1 as SGHTA and CDR2 as FQGNSA. The CDR3 is 13 amino acids. The CDR3 reads CASSRARLFEQFF. In DNA form, the CDR3 reads TGTGCCAGCAGCCGCGCTCGCCTGTTTGAGCAGTTCTTC.

This clonotype was counted a few times. V and J are TRBV6-5 and TRBJ2-6; no firm D call. V was cut by 3 bases and J by 0 bases, with 15 bases left in between. CDR3 size: 18 residues. CDR1 is MNHEY, CDR2 SVGAGI, per germline. This CDR3 reads CASSYRQPKVSGANVLTF. In DNA, the CDR3 is TGTGCCAGCAGTTATCGCCAGCCTAAAGTCTCTGGGGCCAACGTCCTGACTTTC.

This clonotype occurred many times. This chain joins TRBV7-2 and TRBJ2-3, with D perhaps TRBD1 (5 bases). The V gene lost 1 base and the J gene lost 4 bases, with 12 bases spanning the gap. CDR1 is SGHTA, CDR2 FQGNSA, per germline. The CDR3 spans 15 residues. The CDR3 protein is CASSLVWGAADTQYF. The CDR3 region has the DNA TGTGCCAGCAGCTTAGTTTGGGGCGCGGCAGATACGCAGTATTTT.

V gene TRBV28 combines with J gene TRBJ2-7; maybe TRBD2 (7 bases). CDR1 MDHEN and CDR2 SYDVKM come from the germline V gene. The CDR3 totals 16 residues. Trimming removed 6 bases at V and 4 bases at J, with 22 bases between. The CDR3 DNA sequence: TGTGCCAGCAGCCCGTTTTCGGGGGGCATCTATTACGAGCAGTACTTC. Translation gives CASSPFSGGIYYEQYF.

This clonotype was counted between two and nine times. DNA for the CDR3: TGTGCCAGCAGCTTAGTACTAGCGGGAGCCCAAGAGACCCAGTACTTC. It translates to CASSLVLAGAQETQYF. V and J are TRBV7-2 and TRBJ2-5, with 11 bases identical to TRBD2. The V gene's germline CDR1 is SGHTA and CDR2 FQGNSA. Trimming took 1 base from V and 1 from J; bases not matched to a gene: 2. This CDR3 spans 16 amino acids.

There are a few counts of this clonotype. The chain recombines TRBV12-3 or TRBV12-4 with TRBJ2-2; 7 bases align to TRBD2. CDR3 length equals 14 residues. With V trimmed by 3 bases and J by 7 bases, 5 bases remained unmatched. This chain's CDR3 is CASSLRLAGGELFF. In DNA, the CDR3 is TGTGCCAGCAGTTTGAGACTAGCTGGCGGGGAGCTGTTTTTT.

The genes are TRBV6-4 and TRBJ2-1; D is perhaps TRBD1 (5 bases). CDR3 length: 16 amino acids. V was cut by 2 bases and J by 0 bases, with 11 bases left in between. Germline V gene data show CDR1 as MRHNA and CDR2 as SNTAGT. DNA for the CDR3: TGTGCCAGCAGTGACGTGGCAGGGCGCTCCTACAATGAGCAGTTCTTC. It encodes CASSDVAGRSYNEQFF.

This sequence joins TRBV27 and TRBJ2-3; perhaps TRBD2 as D (7 bases). From germline, CDR1 is MNHEY and CDR2 SMNVEV (reference sequence). The V end lost 3 bases, the J end lost 5 bases, and 15 bases lay between the germline ends. The CDR3 sequence is 15 residues long. In DNA, the CDR3 is TGTGCCAGCAGTTTTTACGGGGGGCTCAGAGATACGCAGTATTTT. This sequence encodes CASSFYGGLRDTQYF.

This clonotype was seen ten or more times. The chain recombines TRBV7-2 with TRBJ2-3; TRBD1 matches at 9 bases. The germline V gene has CDR1 SGHTA and CDR2 FQGNSA. Trimming removed 6 bases from V and 4 bases from J; junction bases left unmatched: 8. The CDR3 is 15 amino acids. DNA of the CDR3: TGTGCCAGCAGTCTAATGGGACAGGGTCCAGATACGCAGTATTTT. It encodes CASSLMGQGPDTQYF.

CDR3 amino acids: CASSRRAGGSYNEQFF. CDR3 coding DNA: TGCGCCAGCAGCCGGCGGGCGGGAGGCTCCTACAATGAGCAGTTCTTC. The chain joins TRBV4-3 to TRBJ2-1; 8 bases are a match to TRBD2. This CDR3 region has 16 residues. Unmatched junction bases numbered 5, after V lost 4 bases and J lost 0 bases. Germline-derived CDR1 and CDR2 are LGHNA and YSLEER.

This clonotype was observed at least ten times. CDR3 coding DNA: TGTGCCAGCAGCTTAGCGCGGAGTAGCTCCGAGCAGTACTTC. Amino acids: CASSLARSSSEQYF. The V gene is TRBV7-2, the J gene TRBJ2-7; no reliable D call. This CDR3 is 14 amino acids long. V gave up 0 bases and J gave up 6 bases, with 12 bases separating them. The germline gives CDR1 SGHTA, CDR2 FQGNSA.

The J gene is TRBJ2-7, the V gene TRBV30; D possibly corresponds to TRBD2 (5 bases). The CDR3 contains 11 residues. Trimming cost V 5 bases and J 3 bases, with 8 bases left between them. Germline assignment: CDR1 GTSNPN and CDR2 SVGIG (reference sequence). The CDR3 loop reads CAWGRDYEQYV. DNA for the CDR3: TGTGCCTGGGGGAGAGACTACGAGCAGTACGTC.

The V and J genes are TRBV7-6 and TRBJ2-7; D is ambiguous. Germline CDR1 reads SGHVS; CDR2 reads FNYEAQ. V was clipped by 5 bases and J by 3 bases, with 11 bases between them. The CDR3 contains 13 residues. The CDR3 loop reads CASSRFLNYEQYF. CDR3 nucleotide sequence: TGTGCCAGCAGCCGTTTCCTCAACTACGAGCAGTACTTC.